Below, 4 T cell receptor beta chains from the same sample are listed, as sequenced in a study of a mutant IDH1 vaccine in newly diagnosed glioma. No antigen has been identified for these receptors. Sample time point: week 35, safety follow-up. In the vaccine, a single dose held 300 ug of the mutant IDH1 20-mer peptide, along with topical imiquimod. Assay: immunoSEQ multiplex PCR; the TCRdb copy retains only in-frame clones and omits some. The sample lists about 64,000 clones, roughly 71% occurring once. Here the sequenced sample was PBMCs, taken from a glioma patient whose treatment included an IDH1 peptide vaccine. Receptor source: a man between 45 and 60 years old with glioma.

This chain connects TRBV2 to TRBJ1-2; D remains ambiguous. Germline V lookup: CDR1 SNHLY, CDR2 FYNNEI. V shed 5 bases and J shed 4 bases, with 5 bases lying between them. The CDR3 consists of 11 residues. The CDR3 here is CASSLGYGYTF. CDR3 nucleotide sequence: TGTGCCAGCAGTTTAGGCTATGGCTACACCTTC.

The V and J genes are TRBV5-1 and TRBJ1-2; no firm D call. The CDR3 loop spans 15 amino acids. V lost 0 bases to trimming and J lost 3 bases, with 12 bases between them. The germline V gene has CDR1 SGHRS and CDR2 YFSETQ. CDR3 coding DNA: TGCGCCAGCAGCTTGGGAGGATCTAGGGACTATGGCTACACCTTC. Translating it yields CASSLGGSRDYGYTF.

The chain employs TRBV9 and TRBJ2-3; no clear D gene. In germline, CDR1 is SGDLS, CDR2 YYNGEE. The CDR3 totals 14 residues. The ends were cut back, 4 bases at V and 3 bases at J, with 12 bases in the middle. CDR3 region: CASSSRLATDTQYF. The CDR3, as DNA: TGTGCCAGCAGCTCCCGACTGGCTACAGATACGCAGTATTTT.

For the CDR3, the DNA is TGCGCCAGCAGCCGGGACAGGGGGGTGGCTTTCTTT. Amino acids: CASSRDRGVAFF. The chain links TRBV5-1 to TRBJ1-1, with 11 bases that match TRBD1. Germline trimming cut 4 bases from V and 11 bases from J; bases unmatched to any gene: 4. Germline V gives CDR1 SGHRS, CDR2 YFSETQ. This CDR3 contains 12 residues.